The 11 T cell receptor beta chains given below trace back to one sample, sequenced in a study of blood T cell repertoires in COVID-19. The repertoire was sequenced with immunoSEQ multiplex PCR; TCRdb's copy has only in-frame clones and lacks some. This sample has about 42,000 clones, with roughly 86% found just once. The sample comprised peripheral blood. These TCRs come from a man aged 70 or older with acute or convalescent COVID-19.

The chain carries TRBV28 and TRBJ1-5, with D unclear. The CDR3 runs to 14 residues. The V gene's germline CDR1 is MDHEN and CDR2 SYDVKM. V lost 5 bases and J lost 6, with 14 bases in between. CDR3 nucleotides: TGTGCCAGCAGTCCTCAAGCTGGTGGTCAGCCCCAGCATTTT. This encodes CASSPQAGGQPQHF.

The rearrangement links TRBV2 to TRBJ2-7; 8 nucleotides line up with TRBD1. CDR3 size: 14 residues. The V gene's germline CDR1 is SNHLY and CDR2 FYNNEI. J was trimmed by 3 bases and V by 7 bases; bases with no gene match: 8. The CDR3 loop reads CASNQGARVYEQYF. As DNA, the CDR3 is TGTGCCAGCAACCAGGGGGCGCGAGTCTACGAGCAGTACTTC.

For the CDR3, the DNA is TGTGCCACCAGTGATGGTGACAGCCAAGAGACCCAGTACTTC. It encodes CATSDGDSQETQYF. V and J are TRBV24-1 and TRBJ2-5, with a weak D call TRBD1 (5 bases). V was pared by 3 bases and J by 1 base, with 8 bases between. The germline V gene encodes CDR1 KGHDR and CDR2 SFDVKD. This CDR3 is built from 14 residues.

The CDR3 coding sequence is TGTGCCAGCAGCCAAGAGTTGCGTACTGAAGCTTTCTTT. Its translation: CASSQELRTEAFF. The chain recombines TRBV3-1 (or the pseudogene TRBV3-2) with TRBJ1-1; D remains unclear. Trimming cost V 0 bases and J 5 bases, with 7 bases left between them. The CDR3 totals 13 residues. Germline assignment: CDR1 LGHDT and CDR2 YNNKEL (reference sequence).

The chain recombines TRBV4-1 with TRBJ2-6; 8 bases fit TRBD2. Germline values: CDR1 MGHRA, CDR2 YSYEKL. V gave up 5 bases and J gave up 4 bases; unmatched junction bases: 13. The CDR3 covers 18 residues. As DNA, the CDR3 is TGCGCCAGCAGCGCTCGCCTAGCGGGCCGCCCGGGGGCCAACGTCCTGACTTTC. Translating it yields CASSARLAGRPGANVLTF.

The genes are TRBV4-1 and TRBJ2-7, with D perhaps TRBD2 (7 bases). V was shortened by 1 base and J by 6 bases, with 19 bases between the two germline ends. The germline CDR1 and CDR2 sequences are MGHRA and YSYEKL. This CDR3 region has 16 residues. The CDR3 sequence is CASSQVGGRETAEQYF. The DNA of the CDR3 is TGCGCCAGCAGCCAAGTGGGGGGGCGGGAGACGGCCGAGCAGTACTTC.

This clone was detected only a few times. The CDR3 here is CASSRTGGQPNYGYTF. In DNA, the CDR3 is TGTGCCAGTAGCCGGACAGGGGGTCAACCCAACTATGGCTACACCTTC. The chain links TRBV19 to TRBJ1-2; 10 bases are shared with TRBD1. V gave up 6 bases and J gave up 2 bases; unmatched junction bases: 9. The length of the CDR3 is 16 residues. The V gene's germline CDR1 is LNHDA and CDR2 SQIVND (reference sequence). Together with reference TRBV19 and TRBJ1-2, the CDR3 gives the full variable domain: DGGITQSPKYLFRKEGQNVTLSCEQNLNHDAMYWYRQDPGQGLRLIYYSQIVNDFQKGDIAEGYSVSREKKESFPLTVTSAQKNPTAFYLCASSRTGGQPNYGYTFGSGTRLTVV.

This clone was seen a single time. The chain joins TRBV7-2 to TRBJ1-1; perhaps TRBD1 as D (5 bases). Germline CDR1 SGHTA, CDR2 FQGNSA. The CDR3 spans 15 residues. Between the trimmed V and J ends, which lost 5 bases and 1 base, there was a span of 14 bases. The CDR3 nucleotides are TGTGCCAGCAGCCCCCAGGGTTTGGAGAACACTGAAGCTTTCTTT. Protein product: CASSPQGLENTEAFF.

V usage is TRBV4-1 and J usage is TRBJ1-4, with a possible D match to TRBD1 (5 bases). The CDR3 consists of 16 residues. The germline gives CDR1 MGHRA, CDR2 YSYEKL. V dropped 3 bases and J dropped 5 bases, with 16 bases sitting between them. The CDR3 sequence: CASSHGVGAHNEKLFF. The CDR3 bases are TGCGCCAGCAGCCATGGGGTTGGGGCCCACAATGAAAAACTGTTTTTT.

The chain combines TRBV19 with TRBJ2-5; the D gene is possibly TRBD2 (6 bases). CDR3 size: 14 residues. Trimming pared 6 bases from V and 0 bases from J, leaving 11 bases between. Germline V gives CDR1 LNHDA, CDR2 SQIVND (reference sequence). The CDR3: CASREGTNQETQYF. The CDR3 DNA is TGTGCCAGTAGGGAGGGGACCAACCAAGAGACCCAGTACTTC.

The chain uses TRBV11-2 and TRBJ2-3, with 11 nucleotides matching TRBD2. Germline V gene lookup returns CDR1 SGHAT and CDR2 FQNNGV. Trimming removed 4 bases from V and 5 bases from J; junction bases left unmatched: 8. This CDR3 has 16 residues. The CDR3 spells CASSYGTSGWGDTQYF. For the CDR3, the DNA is TGTGCCAGCAGCTACGGGACTAGCGGTTGGGGAGATACGCAGTATTTT.